These T cell receptor beta chains were read from a single sample in a study of blood T cells in healthy people across ages. From the 5' RACE reads, TCRdb called clonotypes with MiXCR, one entry per CDR3 protein. The table shows 870,000 or so distinct CDR3 sequences, with around 26% occurring only once. Specimen: blood. The receptors shown here come from a woman of 80 years or more in good health. Each CDR3 is given with its conserved first and last residue. A D gene is named only where the DNA matches it firmly. The size entry is marked missing in some rows and otherwise reads once, few, many or a size class.

clone_size j_call d_call v_call cdr3_aa cdr3_nt
- TRBJ1-1 TRBD1 TRBV20-1 CSAKRRAGGTGTEAFF TGCAGTGCCAAGAGGAGGGCAGGGGGCACGGGCACTGAAGCTTTCTTT
- TRBJ1-1 - TRBV30 CAWSSGPGAEAFF TGTGCCTGGAGTAGTGGGCCAGGGGCTGAAGCTTTCTTT
many TRBJ2-1 TRBD1 TRBV5-1 CASSFQTGAAGEQFF TGCGCCAGCAGCTTTCAAACAGGGGCTGCGGGTGAGCAGTTCTTC
- TRBJ1-5 TRBD1 TRBV7-2 CASSLSGQGNQPQHF TGTGCCAGCAGCTTATCGGGACAGGGTAATCAGCCCCAGCATTTT
few TRBJ1-1 TRBD1 TRBV7-9 CASSLSQGATEAFF TGTGCCAGCAGCTTATCACAGGGGGCGACTGAAGCTTTCTTT
many TRBJ2-3 TRBD2 TRBV5-1 CASSKPSGAGADTQYF TGCGCCAGCAGCAAACCTAGCGGGGCAGGGGCAGATACGCAGTATTTT
many TRBJ2-1 TRBD2 TRBV5-1 CASSLDAGGRDEQFF TGCGCCAGCAGCCTCGACGCGGGGGGGAGGGATGAGCAGTTCTTC
few TRBJ2-7 - TRBV5-5 CASSPPDRSYEQYF TGTGCCAGCAGCCCCCCCGACAGATCCTACGAGCAGTACTTC
many TRBJ2-1 TRBD1 TRBV6-5 CASSTGVGMNNEQFF TGTGCCAGCAGTACAGGGGTAGGAATGAACAATGAGCAGTTCTTC
many TRBJ2-7 TRBD1 TRBV7-8 CASSLGGTGNPPYEQYF TGTGCCAGCAGCTTAGGCGGGACAGGGAACCCCCCCTACGAGCAGTACTTC
- TRBJ1-6 - TRBV28 CASSLSHLGGGLGYNSPLHF TGTGCCAGCAGTTTATCACACTTGGGGGGGGGTTTAGGGTATAATTCACCCCTCCACTTT
many TRBJ2-7 TRBD1 TRBV18 CASSPKQGVEQYF TGTGCCAGCTCACCGAAACAGGGGGTTGAGCAGTACTTC
few TRBJ1-1 - TRBV12-3/TRBV12-4 CASSPGSGAGWTEAFF TGTGCCAGCAGCCCCGGGTCAGGGGCGGGATGGACTGAAGCTTTCTTT
- TRBJ2-1 TRBD1 TRBV28 CAGSPLPGQGRSYNEQFF TGTGCCGGCAGTCCTCTTCCCGGACAGGGACGCTCCTACAATGAGCAGTTCTTC
- TRBJ2-5 TRBD1 TRBV5-1 CASSLTGQGGKTQYF TGCGCCAGCAGCTTGACGGGACAGGGGGGAAAGACCCAGTACTTC
many TRBJ1-1 - TRBV12-3/TRBV12-4 CASRSRAKINTEAFF TGTGCCAGCAGGTCCCGGGCCAAAATTAACACTGAAGCTTTCTTT
once TRBJ2-1 TRBD2 TRBV5-5 CASSTPTSGGSYNEEFF TGTGCCAGCAGCACGCCGACTAGCGGAGGCTCCTACAATGAGGAGTTCTTC
few TRBJ1-5 TRBD1 TRBV3-1 CASSQTRGRNQPQHF TGTGCCAGCAGCCAGACCAGGGGGCGCAATCAGCCCCAGCATTTT
- TRBJ2-7 TRBD1 TRBV10-3 CAISEGQGPYNEQYF TGTGCCATCAGTGAGGGACAGGGGCCCTACAATGAGCAGTACTTC
few TRBJ2-1 - TRBV3-1 CASSLWARSYNEQFF TGTGCCAGCAGCCTCTGGGCTAGGTCCTACAATGAGCAGTTCTTC
- TRBJ2-1 TRBD1 TRBV7-2 CASSPRGDRGAREQFF TGTGCCAGCAGCCCACGTGGAGACAGGGGGGCTAGGGAGCAGTTCTTC
- TRBJ1-1 - TRBV29-1 CSVVGLKGMNTEAFF TGCAGCGTTGTGGGGCTTAAGGGTATGAACACTGAAGCTTTCTTT
many TRBJ2-3 - TRBV7-2 CASSPHLTTDTQYF TGTGCCAGCAGCCCCCATCTGACCACAGATACGCAGTATTTT
- TRBJ1-2 - TRBV5-6 CASSRNGGQGGYTF TGCGCCAGCAGTCGTAACGGGGGGCAGGGTGGCTACACCTTC
- TRBJ2-5 TRBD2 TRBV20-1 CSARSPGTSGAQETQYF TGCAGTGCTAGGTCTCCCGGGACTAGCGGGGCCCAAGAGACCCAGTACTTC
- TRBJ1-2 - TRBV4-3 CASSQDLGQNYGYTF TGCGCCAGCAGCCAAGATCTAGGGCAGAACTATGGCTACACCTTC
- TRBJ2-5 TRBD1 TRBV11-2 CASSKTGSRETQYF TGTGCCAGCAGCAAGACAGGGAGTAGAGAGACCCAGTACTTC
many TRBJ2-5 - TRBV20-1 CSTLGGETQYF TGCAGTACGCTAGGAGGAGAGACCCAGTACTTC
- TRBJ2-7 - TRBV24-1 CATSVGDSYEQYF TGTGCCACCAGTGTCGGAGACTCTTACGAGCAGTACTTC
medium-sized TRBJ2-7 - TRBV7-2 CASSFGQSYEQYF TGTGCCAGCAGTTTTGGACAGTCCTACGAGCAGTACTTC
- TRBJ2-3 - TRBV12-3/TRBV12-4 CASSSQGGTDAEYF TGTGCCAGCAGTTCTCAGGGGGGCACAGATGCGGAGTATTTT
- TRBJ2-3 TRBD2 TRBV5-1 CASSSGLAGSLGGTDTQYF TGCGCCAGCAGCTCCGGACTAGCGGGGTCTCTAGGGGGCACAGATACGCAGTATTTT
many TRBJ2-5 - TRBV20-1 CSVGLQETQYF TGCAGTGTCGGGCTTCAAGAGACCCAGTACTTC
- TRBJ1-1 - TRBV11-2 CASSPLGGLNTEAFF TGTGCCAGCAGCCCGCTGGGAGGCCTGAACACTGAAGCTTTCTTT
few TRBJ1-4 - TRBV27 CASSLKAGATNEKLFF TGTGCCAGCAGTTTGAAGGCAGGTGCAACTAATGAAAAACTGTTTTTT